This passage covers 10 T cell receptor beta chains from one sample sequenced in a study of blood T cell repertoires in COVID-19. Libraries were prepared by immunoSEQ multiplex PCR; TCRdb keeps only in-frame clonotypes and omits some of them. The sample has 240,000 or so clones; about 82% are singletons. Sequenced material: peripheral blood. Source of these receptors: a man at least 80 years old with acute or convalescent COVID-19.

In this sample, this clone turned up once. The chain employs TRBV4-1 and TRBJ2-3; 8 bases are shared with TRBD2. The germline gives CDR1 MGHRA, CDR2 YSYEKL. The CDR3 is 16 amino acids. The trim removed 1 base at V and 3 bases at J, leaving 6 bases unmatched. CDR3 sequence reads: CASSQAGGAATDTQYF. The CDR3 nucleotides read TGCGCCAGCAGCCAAGCCGGGGGGGCAGCGACAGATACGCAGTATTTT.

The chain employs TRBV2 and TRBJ1-6; D unclear. Germline V lookup: CDR1 SNHLY, CDR2 FYNNEI. The V and J ends lost 6 bases and 8 bases respectively, with 11 bases between them. The CDR3 spans 13 residues. In DNA, the CDR3 is TGTGCCAGCAGCAACGAGGAACATTCACCCCTCCACTTT. It codes for CASSNEEHSPLHF.

This clone came up once. The V and J genes are TRBV2 and TRBJ1-1; 7 bases map to TRBD1. Looked up from germline, CDR1 is SNHLY and CDR2 is FYNNEI. Trimming at V came to 5 bases and at J to 1 base, leaving 4 bases not matched to a gene. The CDR3 is made up of 14 amino acids. The CDR3 DNA reads TGTGCCAGCAGTCGGGACAGAAGGAACACTGAAGCTTTCTTT. Translated: CASSRDRRNTEAFF.

V usage is TRBV12-3 or TRBV12-4 and J usage is TRBJ1-2, with 8 bases fitting TRBD1. This CDR3 is built from 13 residues. V lost 7 bases and J lost 3; bases outside the gene matches: 4. As DNA, the CDR3 is TGTGCCAGCACCGACAGGGGAGACTATGGCTACACCTTC. This codes for CASTDRGDYGYTF.

V and J are TRBV2 and TRBJ2-2; perhaps TRBD1 as D (7 bases). The CDR3 totals 16 residues. Trimming removed 7 bases at V and 7 bases at J, with 22 bases between. Germline V CDR1 and CDR2: SNHLY, FYNNEI. CDR3 residues: CASKWMEGALGGELFF. The CDR3 nucleotides read TGTGCCAGCAAATGGATGGAGGGGGCACTAGGCGGGGAGCTGTTTTTT.

The chain employs TRBV7-9 and TRBJ1-4; D may be TRBD1 (5 bases). Germline CDR1 reads SEHNR; CDR2 reads FQNEAQ (reference sequence). CDR3 length: 14 amino acids. V lost 5 bases to trimming and J lost 8 bases, with 15 bases between them. The CDR3, as DNA: TGTGCCAGCAGCGGAACAGGTGTAAACGAAAAACTGTTTTTT. This codes for CASSGTGVNEKLFF. The complete variable domain, with remaining parts taken from reference TRBV7-9 and TRBJ1-4, reads DTGVSQNPRHKITKRGQNVTFRCDPISEHNRLYWYRQTLGQGPEFLTYFQNEAQLEKSRLLSDRFSAERPKGSFSTLEIQRTEQGDSAMYLCASSGTGVNEKLFFGSGTQLSVL.

V usage is TRBV27 and J usage is TRBJ1-1; TRBD1 matches at 7 bases. The CDR3 totals 13 residues. Trimming cost V 3 bases and J 5 bases; bases outside gene matches: 3. CDR1 is MNHEY and CDR2 is SMNVEV in the germline V gene (reference sequence). Written as DNA, the CDR3 is TGTGCCAGCAGTTTGGACAGGACTACTGAAGCTTTCTTT. Encoded protein: CASSLDRTTEAFF.

The V gene is TRBV11-2, the J gene TRBJ2-7, with TRBD1 as a possible D gene (5 bases). The CDR3 extends over 15 amino acids. The germline V and J ends were trimmed by 6 bases and 4 bases, with 19 bases remaining between them. Germline loops: CDR1 SGHAT, CDR2 FQNNGV. The CDR3: CASRGLGAIRYEQYF. As DNA, the CDR3 is TGTGCCAGCAGGGGGCTAGGGGCGATCCGATACGAGCAGTACTTC.

This chain joins TRBV7-2 and TRBJ2-3; possible D gene TRBD1, 5 bases. V was trimmed by 5 bases and J by 6 bases, leaving 15 bases between them. The CDR3 has 14 residues. Germline V gene data show CDR1 as SGHTA and CDR2 as FQGNSA. CDR3 sequence (DNA): TGTGCCAGCAGCCCCCCCCCAGGGTGGGATACGCAGTATTTT. Translation: CASSPPPGWDTQYF. Filled out from reference TRBV7-2 and TRBJ2-3, the complete variable domain reads GAGVSQSPSNKVTEKGKDVELRCDPISGHTALYWYRQSLGQGLEFLIYFQGNSAPDKSGLPSDRFSAERTGGSVSTLTIQRTQQEDSAVYLCASSPPPGWDTQYFGPGTRLTVL.

The V and J genes are TRBV28 and TRBJ1-2, with D unresolved. The CDR3 length is 17 residues. CDR1 is MDHEN, CDR2 SYDVKM, per germline. The V end lost 6 bases, the J end lost 2 bases, and 22 bases lay between the germline ends. CDR3: CASSLRHRGVKNYGYTF. As DNA, the CDR3 is TGTGCCAGCAGCCTGCGCCACCGGGGTGTGAAAAACTATGGCTACACCTTC.